A selection of T cell receptor beta chains follows, all from one sample in a study of siplizumab effects on memory and regulatory T cells. Some clones are missing from TCRdb's copy, which holds only in-frame ones; the method was immunoSEQ multiplex PCR. The sample holds 15,000 to 20,000 clones, approximately 46% seen once. No cognate antigen is known for these TCRs. Input material: CFSE-low (dividing) CD4+ T cells sorted from an allogeneic mixed lymphocyte reaction. The source is a human donor in good health; the cells came from an allogeneic mixed lymphocyte reaction. Each CDR3 is given with its conserved first and last residue.

>TRBV7-2|TRBJ2-7
CASSLGAGDYEQYF
>TRBV28|TRBJ2-3
CASSEQGNTQYF
>TRBV27|.
CASGPRQGPYEQYF
>TRBV11-2|TRBJ2-7
CASSLVGTGNYEQYF
>TRBV7-9|TRBJ2-2
CASSLQGVWTGELFF
>TRBV4-3|TRBJ1-3
CASSLRDRGMVSGNTIYF
>TRBV10-3|TRBJ1-3
CAMTDPTTERNTIYF
>TRBV19|TRBJ1-1
CASSKRDRGRWITEAFF
>TRBV18|TRBJ2-3
CASSPNREGTQYF
>TRBV6-5|TRBJ1-6
CASSYRDSPLHF
>TRBV18|TRBJ2-3
CASSPNTDTQYF
>TRBV5-1|TRBJ2-1
CASSLGGHYNEQFF
>TRBV10-3|TRBJ2-5
CAISELQGETQYF
>TRBV28|TRBJ2-7
CASSLSGGAYEQYF
>TRBV18|TRBJ1-6
CASTGGNSPLHF
>TRBV18|TRBJ2-5
CASSPLLGLGETQYF
>TRBV30|TRBJ1-3
CAWGQGNTIYF
>TRBV2|TRBJ2-3
CASSEDRVTDTQYF
>TRBV19|TRBJ2-2
CASSIVRGSPGELFF
>TRBV28|TRBJ1-1
CASIQGAPLNTEAFF
>TRBV18|TRBJ1-2
CASSSAQGAQYGYTF
>TRBV28|TRBJ2-7
CASSLFGTGTYEQYF
>TRBV7-3|TRBJ2-5
CASSRSPVETQYF
>TRBV28|TRBJ1-1
CASSLGTGATEAFF
>TRBV7-2|TRBJ1-1
CASSLWGGNTEAFF
>TRBV6-5|TRBJ1-4
CASNRVGGEKLFF
>TRBV4-2|TRBJ2-5
CASSQAHQETQYF
>TRBV7-9|TRBJ2-5
CASSPDQETQYF
>TRBV5-1|TRBJ2-3
CASSLGSYTDTQYF
>TRBV10-3|TRBJ2-7
CATSSGITYEQYF
>TRBV6-1|TRBJ1-2
CASSGRQGANGYTF
>TRBV7-9|TRBJ2-3
CASSLFSGYTDTQYF
>TRBV30|TRBJ1-1
CAWSVGYDTEAFF
>TRBV7-9|TRBJ2-3
CASSLVGVEDTQYF
>TRBV6-5|TRBJ1-5
CASGQTVPRHF
>TRBV18|TRBJ1-5
CASSLDRLNQPQHF
>TRBV18|TRBJ2-7
CASSPPRQGINEQYF
>TRBV6-5|TRBJ2-5
CASTDWGGETQYF
>TRBV6-6|TRBJ1-2
CASSMSSYGYTF
>TRBV28|TRBJ1-2
CASSSMVSYTF
>TRBV7-9|TRBJ1-4
CASSQGRVTATNEKLFF
>TRBV7-2|TRBJ2-3
CASSLLGPSTDTQYF